The TCR beta chain under discussion was sequenced for a study of vaccination and CD4 T cells after COVID-19. Study overall: Median time from COVID diagnosis to post-COVID sampling was over 80 days (35 to 161). Overlapping spike pools from SARS-CoV-2 and HCoV-NL63, HCoV-OC43 and HCoV-229E served as culture stimuli.

Cultured CD4+ T-cell DNA underwent Oncomine TCR Beta short-read sequencing. TCRdb called the PCR reads again in MiXCR, with one record for every CDR3 protein. The table has 9,500 to 15,000 distinct CDR3 sequences, around three fifths seen once. There are a few counts of this clonotype. Its antigen is undetermined. The length of the CDR3 is 16 residues. Germline lookup yields CDR1 DFQATT and CDR2 SNEGSKA (reference sequence). With V trimmed by 8 bases and J by 6 bases, 15 bases remained unmatched. Treatment denoted: approximately 9-day PBMC culture with coronavirus spike peptide pools or control peptides (ViraFEST assay). In this cohort, PCR tests turned positive between March and December 2020, predating US Alpha, Beta and Delta variants.

Sequenced sample: CD4+ T cells from blood, cultured in vitro. This chain uses TRBV20-1 with TRBJ1-6; 8 nucleotides agree with TRBD1. This TCR derives from a human donor who had recovered from COVID-19. The CDR3 reads CSLTGAAMVGNSPLHF. The CDR3 DNA is TGCAGTCTGACAGGGGCCGCAATGGTCGGTAATTCACCCCTCCACTTT.